This T cell receptor beta chain was identified in a study of blood T cells in healthy people across ages (dated by TCRdb to between 2015 and 2016). Regarding the complete study: In model experiments, template switching captured roughly one uniquely barcoded TCR beta cDNA molecule for every two T cells. Two additional independent replicas of 1 million unique cDNA reads from the same blood draw were analyzed for two donors (one aged 18 to 30 and one aged 80 or older). To track age-related changes in TCR beta repertoire diversity, the study relied on deep sequencing normalized with unique cDNA molecular identifiers. The donors were divided into four age groups: young (average around 15 years), middle-aged (approximately 39), aged (roughly 60) and long-lived (about 79).

The table lists this clonotype with a few counts. Its antigen is currently not known. No base qualities exist here, and no much larger clone lies one base off it. Donors were under 40 systemically healthy Caucasian individuals from Russia aged roughly 6 to 90 years. Ten milliliters of peripheral blood were drawn from each donor into EDTA-treated Vacutainer tubes. Ficoll-Paque density-gradient centrifugation was used to isolate PBMCs, with at least 7 million obtained per sample. Total RNA was extracted from PBMCs with Trizol reagent, with at least 5.5 micrograms obtained per sample. For every donor, flow cytometry on a PBMC aliquot measured the percentage of naive CD45RAhigh/CD27high T cells. Findings and caveats that apply to the study as a whole: As age increased, observed TCR beta diversity per million T cells dropped in a roughly linear way, and a significant reduction was already evident by age around 41. Observed TCR beta diversity correlated strongly with the percentage of naive T cells measured by flow cytometry. Because donor CMV infection status was unknown, age-related changes in expanded clonotypes were potentially confounded. Estimates of total diversity based on one million sequenced T cells were regarded as lower bounds and as underestimates. Since profiling was done on bulk unsorted PBMCs, naive and antigen-experienced compartments could not be conclusively compared. Compared with the aged group, more naive CD4+ T cells, fewer expanded clones and increased TCR diversity were shown by the long-lived group, suggesting age selection.

Libraries were prepared through 5' RACE. The reads were generated on an Illumina HiSeq 2500. A second PCR of roughly 6 to 11 cycles was run with a J-beta primer mix and a sample-barcoded 5' primer. Each TCR beta cDNA molecule received a unique molecular identifier from a template-switch 5' adaptor carrying 12 random nucleotides. Each sample yielded at least 3 million CDR3-containing paired-end reads. First-strand cDNA synthesis was performed from all RNA using the Mint cDNA synthesis kit, with priming by a TRBC-specific oligonucleotide. After uracil-DNA glycosylase treatment, a first 18-cycle PCR used universal primers M1SS and BC2_uni_R on all cDNA. In the source study's methods: Normalization of each sample was performed by random selection of 1 million high-quality reads, each carrying a distinct molecular identifier. Instead of being binned into consensus sequences, reads that shared molecular identifiers were thrown out. MiTCR, with a Q25 quality threshold and the strictest error-elimination algorithm, was used for CDR3 identification, clonotype clustering and error correction. Lower-bound total TCR beta diversity was estimated with a nonparametric unseen species model using Euler transformation. TCRdb reworked the public reads: Q25 trimming with fastp, MiXCR clone assembly, productive beta chains retained. Records with the same CDR3 protein are collapsed into one entry carrying the most frequent genes and DNA. The V and J calls, along with clone size, are taken from TCRdb and not from the paper's own processing. A total of roughly 550,000 distinct CDR3 sequences appear in this sample, about 25% of them only once. The ten largest account for roughly 10% of the sample.

The sample also formed part of further work on T cells of mothers and their children. According to the second study: Nine systemically healthy Caucasian individuals, comprising three mothers and their six children, were included as donors. cDNA synthesis consumed the entire amount of extracted RNA, loaded at 1.5 ug RNA in each 15 ul reaction. In the second PCR, the M1S primer added sample barcodes and 2-4 random nucleotides. Each mother yielded over 8.5 million TCR beta CDR3 reads and each child 2.5 million to 3 million reads. TCR recombination output is similarly shaped by thymic selection in related and unrelated pairs, with a minor effect exerted by inherited differences. Related mother-child pairs always showed normalized repertoire overlap that was slightly higher than in unrelated mother-child pairs, though the difference was never significant. No persistent microchimeric T cell clones were found, with a detection sensitivity of around 100 clones per million clonotypes. The study used deep NGS to compare TCR beta repertoires of mothers and children, seeking features distinguishing related mother-child pairs from unrelated individuals. Mothers averaged around 43 +/- 4 years of age and children averaged about 10 +/- 4 years. After adapter ligation was performed with NEBNext reagents, the libraries were sequenced on an Illumina HiSeq 2000 with 100+100 nt paired-end reads. To prevent cross-contamination, the mother and child libraries were prepared a month apart and were sequenced in separate runs. For each donor, between roughly 500,000 and 2,300,000 distinct TCR beta clonotypes were identified. Naive TCR beta clonotypes were estimated from low-frequency clonotypes matched to each donor's FACS-determined naive share, without sorting.

Sequencing was done on a sample of blood. This clonotype originated in a boy aged 5 to 17 in good health.

At the DNA level, the sequence is TGTGCCAGCAGTCCTTCGTATCGGTTCAATGAGCAGTTCTTC. Translated, this is CASSPSYRFNEQFF. In this chain, TRBV28 is recombined with TRBJ2-5; a confident D gene designation cannot be given. TRBJ2-1 explains the end of the DNA better; the J call may be wrong. Its CDR3 holds 14 amino acids, cysteine through phenylalanine. Only the CDR3 DNA stays, 42 bases, in frame from base 1. The germline V gene gives CDR1 as MDHEN and CDR2 as SYDVKM.